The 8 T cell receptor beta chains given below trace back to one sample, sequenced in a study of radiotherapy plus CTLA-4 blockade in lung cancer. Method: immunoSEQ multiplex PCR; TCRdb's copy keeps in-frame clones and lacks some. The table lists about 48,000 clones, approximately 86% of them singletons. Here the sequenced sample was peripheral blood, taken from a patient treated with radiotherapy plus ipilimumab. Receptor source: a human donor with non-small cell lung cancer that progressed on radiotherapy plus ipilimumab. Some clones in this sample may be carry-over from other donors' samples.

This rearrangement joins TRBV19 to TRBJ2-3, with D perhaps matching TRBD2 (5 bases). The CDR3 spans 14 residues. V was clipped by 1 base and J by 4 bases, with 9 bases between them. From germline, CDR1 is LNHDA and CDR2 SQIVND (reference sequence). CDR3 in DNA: TGTGCCAGTAGTATAGGTGGGAGTGCAGATACGCAGTATTTT. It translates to CASSIGGSADTQYF.

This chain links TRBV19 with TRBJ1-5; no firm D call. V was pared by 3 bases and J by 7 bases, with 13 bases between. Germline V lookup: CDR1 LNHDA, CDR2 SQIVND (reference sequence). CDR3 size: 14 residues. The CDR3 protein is CASSISSGWQPQHF. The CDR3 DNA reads TGTGCCAGTAGTATTAGCTCGGGGTGGCAGCCCCAGCATTTT.

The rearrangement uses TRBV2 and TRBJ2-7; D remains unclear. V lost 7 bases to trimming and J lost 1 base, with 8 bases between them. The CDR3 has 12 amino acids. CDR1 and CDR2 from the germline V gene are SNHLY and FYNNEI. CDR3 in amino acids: CASKPGSYEQYF. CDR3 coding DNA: TGTGCCAGCAAGCCCGGTTCCTACGAGCAGTACTTC.

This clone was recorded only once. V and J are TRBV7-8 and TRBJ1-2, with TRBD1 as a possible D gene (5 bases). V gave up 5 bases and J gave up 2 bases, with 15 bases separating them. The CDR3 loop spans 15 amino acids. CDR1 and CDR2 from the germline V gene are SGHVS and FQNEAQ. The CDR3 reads CASSPGRGRNYGYTF. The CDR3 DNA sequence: TGTGCCAGCAGCCCTGGGAGGGGAAGGAACTATGGCTACACCTTC.

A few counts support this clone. The CDR3 here is CASSEAGTLQETQYF. In DNA form, the CDR3 reads TGTGCCAGCAGTGAAGCCGGGACTCTGCAAGAGACCCAGTACTTC. This chain uses TRBV27 with TRBJ2-5; D possibly corresponds to TRBD2 (6 bases). CDR3 length: 15 amino acids. Germline V CDR1 and CDR2: MNHEY, SMNVEV (reference sequence). Trimming cost V 5 bases and J 2 bases, with 15 bases left between them.

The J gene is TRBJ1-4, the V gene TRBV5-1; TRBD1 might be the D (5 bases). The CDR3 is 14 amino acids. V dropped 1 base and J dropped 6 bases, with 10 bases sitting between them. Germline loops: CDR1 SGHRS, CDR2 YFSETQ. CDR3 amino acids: CASSLKDTDEKLFF. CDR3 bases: TGCGCCAGCAGCTTGAAGGACACGGATGAAAAACTGTTTTTT.

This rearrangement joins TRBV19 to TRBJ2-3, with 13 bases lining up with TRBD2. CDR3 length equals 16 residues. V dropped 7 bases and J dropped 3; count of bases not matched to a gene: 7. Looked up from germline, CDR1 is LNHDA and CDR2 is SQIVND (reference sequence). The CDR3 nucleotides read TGTGCCAGTAAAGGACTAGCGGGGGTTTTGACAGATACGCAGTATTTT. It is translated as CASKGLAGVLTDTQYF.

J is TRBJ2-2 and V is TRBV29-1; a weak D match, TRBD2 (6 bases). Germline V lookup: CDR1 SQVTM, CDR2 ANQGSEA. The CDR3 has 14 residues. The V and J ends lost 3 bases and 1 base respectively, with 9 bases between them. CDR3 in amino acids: CSVDMRENTGELFF. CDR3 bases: TGCAGCGTTGACATGCGGGAGAACACCGGGGAGCTGTTTTTT.